This TCR beta chain originates from a study of cytomegalovirus exposure and HLA in healthy donors (dated by TCRdb to 2016 to 2017). Describing the broader study: According to an earlier analysis of 587 of the donors, some 170 million T cells yielded 117 million unique TCR beta sequences and approximately 300 Gb of sequence data. An early release that covered roughly 600 HLA-typed donors contained around 330 gigabases of sequencing data and around 80 million unique TCR sequences. Among the roughly 400 genotyped donors, under 90% belonged to the genetic ancestry cluster associated with self-reported Caucasian donors. The study aimed to test whether signatures of past pathogen exposure could be identified by cataloging public T cell receptors. The study profiled the T cell repertoires of under 700 subjects by immunosequencing and related them to cytomegalovirus serostatus. Besides the first cohort of some 670 subjects, a separate validation cohort made up of 120 different subjects was used. The study combined high-throughput TCR immunosequencing, statistical association of individual TCRs with disease status, and machine learning to predict cytomegalovirus infection status. In a later analysis, previously published TCR beta repertoires from 550 to 750 donors were re-analyzed and high-resolution HLA genotyping was added so that TCR occurrence patterns could be studied. Rather than using new phenotypic data, the later analysis identified candidate immune exposures from TCR beta sequences and from how often those sequences occurred across donors. An earlier analysis of nearly 600 of the donors applied high-throughput TCR beta sequencing to assess whether each TCR beta V gene segment acted as functional or pseudogenic. Alongside the repertoire data, information on donor age, sex, ethnicity and CMV serostatus was compiled. Genome-wide SNP genotypes for about three fifths of the roughly 670 donors were used in a later genetic analysis, which treated that subset as a discovery cohort. Every discovery cohort repertoire had been produced on one sequencing platform. HLA typing covered class I and class II loci at four-digit resolution. The number of donors typed differed by locus, with roughly 629-640 for A, B, C, DRB1 and DQB1, over 500 for DQA1, nearly 610 for DPA1, and roughly 450 for DPB1. Because of strong linkage in the cohort, a handful of DR-DQ haplotypes were treated as single units for association and clustering. On average, around 240,000 unique TCR beta nucleotide sequences were sequenced per donor among more than 350 genotyped donors of the cohort, with roughly 19% of those sequences being non-productive. Overall results and qualifications from the work: Immune exposure information for the cohort was limited to CMV serostatus. A later genetic analysis associated a missense DCLRE1C variant with V-gene and J-gene trimming of TCR beta chains, and an independent cohort replicated the association. The cohort was sequenced for TCR beta chains only, and without alpha or paired-chain data the features that could be detected were limited. While some public TCRs were present in many individuals, most TCR sequences turned up only very rarely across donors. Correlated functional status among segregating V segments might be attributable to linkage disequilibrium, but an unknown experimental factor could not be ruled out. Some IMGT-functional V segments, including TRBV6-2 and TRBV6-3, could not be distinguished by the 87-base-pair reads and were therefore excluded. In a later analysis, several top co-occurrence clusters were reported to appear linked to parvovirus B19, influenza, CMV and Epstein-Barr virus. According to a later analysis, most CMV-associated TCR beta chains appeared to be HLA-restricted, and the HLA associations seemed to be driven largely by CMV exposure. In vitro tests confirmed that a few of the cytomegalovirus-associated TCR beta chains recognize cytomegalovirus antigens. A cluster of highly shared sequence variants was judged likely to represent a technical artifact of the sequencing pipeline. At a false discovery rate of 0.05, a later analysis linked 16,951 TCR beta sequences to specific HLA alleles. The classifier was reported to diagnose cytomegalovirus status with high specificity and sensitivity in both the original and validation cohorts. Roughly uniform sequencing depth across donors was assumed in presence/absence analyses, although this assumption may not hold. Compared with the roughly 600-donor mean, donors in an Asian-associated ancestry cluster had fewer N-insertions in productive TCRs, according to a later genetic analysis. The earlier analysis of almost 600 of the donors excluded approximately 15 rarely observed V segments, including chromosome 9 orphons, because counts were too low. In a later analysis, TCR association rates were found to vary across HLA loci, with the most associated TCRs seen for DRB1 alleles and the fewest for HLA-C alleles. An earlier analysis of approximately 500 of the donors showed that most TCR beta V segments appeared in productive rearrangements either about 90% or about 30% of the time, which broadly matched IMGT annotations. Because HLA typing was unavailable for some donors at each locus, only the typed subset was used in association tests. The authors suggested that the approach could potentially be extended to other disease states and immunological phenotypes. When HLA alleles, especially DR and DQ, strongly co-occurred, TCR associations were difficult to assign to individual alleles. A further reported finding was that TCR beta sequences accurately predicted the HLA-A and HLA-B alleles for most subjects in the first cohort. In the study, roughly 160 TCR beta chains were listed as associated with cytomegalovirus. In a later analysis, HLA-associated TCR beta chains were found to be more clonally expanded and to have lower generation probabilities than equally common non-associated chains.

The cohort was made up of under 800 healthy bone marrow donors. At the time of sampling, every cohort member was nominally healthy, though immune exposures that went unrecorded were likely present. The donor was CMV seronegative and belonged to the group of over 300 seronegative cohort members. Every donor gave a peripheral blood sample, and the peripheral blood mononuclear cells from that sample were used for TCR beta sequencing. Genomic DNA extraction from the blood cell samples was performed with the Qiagen DNeasy Blood Extraction Kit. This clone has only a few counts. This clone's antigen is unknown. Per-base quality was not reported, and no clone a single base away is much larger than it. The CDR3 numbers 17 residues from cysteine through phenylalanine. CDR3 DNA only is kept here, 51 bases in frame from base 1. CDR1 and CDR2 were assigned from the germline V gene as SGHDN and FVKESK. The germline V end is reduced by 5 bases and the J end by 7 bases; junction bases left unmatched: 11.

Library preparation was by the immunoSEQ multiplex PCR assay. A mixture of 60 forward primers for TCR Vbeta segments and 13 reverse primers for TCR Jbeta segments was used in the multiplex PCR. The CDR3 region of rearranged TCR beta genes was amplified from genomic DNA by a multiplex PCR assay. The amplified TCR beta libraries were sequenced on the Illumina HiSeq System as 87-base-pair reads. Under the source paper's analysis protocol: A later analysis counted 65 million to 90 million unique TCR beta chains across the approximately 700 repertoires, and roughly 11 million of these chains were shared by at least two donors. A nearest-neighbor algorithm error-corrected the raw reads and collapsed the reads into unique sequences, merging closely related sequences to remove PCR and sequencing errors. Alignment of CDR3 sequences to IMGT reference sequences was used to assign V, D and J gene segments. For a sequence to be retained, a match of at least six nucleotides was required to both a V gene segment and a J gene segment. A rearrangement was called productive if the CDR3 had no stop codons and remained in frame with V and J, and every other rearrangement was called non-productive. CDR3 was defined according to IMGT convention as the region running from the second conserved V-encoded cysteine to the conserved J-encoded phenylalanine. Sequences without an unambiguous match to a single V gene segment were excluded from the earlier analysis of 587 of the donors. An earlier analysis of a few hundred of the donors classified V segments as functional when productive rearrangements were above 56.7% and as segregating when the standard deviation between donors was above 5%. A statistical classification framework was built for diagnosing cytomegalovirus status from the catalog of TCR beta chain sequences. A later analysis assigned V and J genes by comparing TCR nucleotide sequences with IMGT/GENE-DB human TR gene sequences. A later analysis assigned CDR3 sequences and most-parsimonious VDJ recombination scenarios with the TCRdist pipeline. In a later analysis, each TCR beta chain was defined by its CDR3 amino acid sequence together with its V-gene family, and reads lacking a unique V-gene family were excluded. In a later analysis, 450 to 600 highly shared, low-generation-probability nucleotide sequences were removed to address suspected cross-contamination and a sequencing artifact. In a later analysis, a clonal expansion index for each public chain was calculated from normalized within-repertoire ranks of inferred template counts. In a later analysis, generation probabilities were computed with a VDJ recombination model fitted to out-of-frame rearrangements, and the resulting probabilities were checked against IGoR. Hypergeometric tests were used in a later analysis to score TCR-TCR, TCR-HLA and TCR-CMV co-occurrence, with a repertoire-size bias correction applied to the TCR pairs. A later analysis estimated false discovery rates by permuting HLA or CMV assignments 20 times. In a later analysis, co-occurring TCRs were grouped using DBSCAN, with TCRdist sequence similarity added in when clustering inside HLA-allele-positive subsets. Repertoires with fewer than 30,000 or more than 120,000 public chains, plus five repertoires with anomalous nucleotide sharing, were excluded from co-occurrence clustering. TCRdb holds this immuneACCESS table with in-frame rearrangements only. Some clones are missing; in checked studies, unresolved V genes explain under half, and the rest has no known cause. The DNA was the basis for D and trimming; V, J and clone size are from that table. The sample data list around 210,000 clones, and around 80% of these were observed just once. The top ten constitute about 0.5% of the sample.

The sequence derives from a boy younger than 18 in good health and CMV-seronegative. The specimen was PBMCs. This chain is built from TRBV14 and TRBJ1-6; 10 bases in between match TRBD1. The nucleotide sequence is given as TGTGCCAGCAGCGGAGTCCCGGACAGGGGGATCAATTCACCCCTCCACTTT. Its coded protein is CASSGVPDRGINSPLHF.